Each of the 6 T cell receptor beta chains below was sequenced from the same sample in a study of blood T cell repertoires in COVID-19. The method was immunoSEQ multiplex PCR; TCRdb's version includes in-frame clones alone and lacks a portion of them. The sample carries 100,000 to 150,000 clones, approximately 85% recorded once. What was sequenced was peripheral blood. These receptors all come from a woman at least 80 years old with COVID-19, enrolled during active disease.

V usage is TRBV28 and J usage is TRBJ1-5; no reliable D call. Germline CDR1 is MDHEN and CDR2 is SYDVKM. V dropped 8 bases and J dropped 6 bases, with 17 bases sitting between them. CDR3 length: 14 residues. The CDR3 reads CASGFLRGSQPQHF. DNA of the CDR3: TGTGCCAGCGGATTCCTGCGGGGATCTCAGCCCCAGCATTTT.

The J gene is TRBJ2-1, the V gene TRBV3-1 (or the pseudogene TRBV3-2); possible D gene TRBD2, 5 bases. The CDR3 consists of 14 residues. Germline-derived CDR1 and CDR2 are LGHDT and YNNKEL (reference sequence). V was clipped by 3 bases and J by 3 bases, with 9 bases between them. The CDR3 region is CASSHSGNYNEQFF. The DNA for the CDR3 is TGTGCCAGCAGCCACAGCGGTAACTACAATGAGCAGTTCTTC.

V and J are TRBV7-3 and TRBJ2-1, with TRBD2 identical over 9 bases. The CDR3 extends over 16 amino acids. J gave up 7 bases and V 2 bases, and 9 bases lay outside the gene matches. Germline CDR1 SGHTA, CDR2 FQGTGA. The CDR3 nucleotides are TGTGCCAGCAGCTTATCAGGTAGCGGGAGTTGGAATGAGCAGTTCTTC. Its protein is CASSLSGSGSWNEQFF.

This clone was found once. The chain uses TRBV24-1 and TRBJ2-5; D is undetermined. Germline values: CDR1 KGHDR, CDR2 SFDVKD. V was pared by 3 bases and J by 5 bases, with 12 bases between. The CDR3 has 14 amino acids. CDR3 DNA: TGTGCCACCAGTGATCCCCAGCGAACGGAGACCCAGTACTTC. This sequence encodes CATSDPQRTETQYF.

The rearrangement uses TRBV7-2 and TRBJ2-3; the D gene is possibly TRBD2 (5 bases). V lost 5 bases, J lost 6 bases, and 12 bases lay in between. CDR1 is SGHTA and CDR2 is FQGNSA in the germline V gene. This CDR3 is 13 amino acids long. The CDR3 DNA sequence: TGTGCCAGCAGCGCGCGACCGGGGGATACGCAGTATTTT. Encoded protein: CASSARPGDTQYF.

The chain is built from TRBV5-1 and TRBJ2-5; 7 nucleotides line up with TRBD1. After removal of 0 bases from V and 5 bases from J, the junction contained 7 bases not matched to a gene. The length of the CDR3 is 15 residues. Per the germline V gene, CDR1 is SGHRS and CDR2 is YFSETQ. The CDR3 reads CASSLGTGVTETQYF. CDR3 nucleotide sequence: TGCGCCAGCAGCTTGGGTACAGGGGTTACGGAGACCCAGTACTTC.